The sequence of this T cell receptor (beta chain) was determined in a study of T cell repertoires in cytomegalovirus infection (dated by TCRdb to about 2019). Some background on the complete study: Donor HLA type was relevant to the analysis, as public TCR beta signatures indicated carriage of CMV infection together with the matching HLA type.

CDR1 and CDR2 were assigned from the germline V gene as MDHEN and SYDVKM. The CDR3 measures 14 amino acids from cysteine to phenylalanine. Left in the record is the CDR3 DNA by itself, 42 bases read in frame from the first base. The junction carries 15 bases between V and J, which are trimmed by 3 bases and 6 bases respectively. On this clonotype: Its antigen has not been determined. Per-nucleotide qualities are absent, and no much larger clonotype sits a single base away.

General study outcomes and caveats: The ex vivo response was dominated by HLA-C-restricted CMV-specific TCR beta clonotypes, which also provided the single most frequent clonotype in two of eight donors. Carriers of CMV infection plus the relevant HLA type were discriminated by the cumulative frequency of public TCR beta family members in the study cohort and in an independent roughly 370-donor cohort.

TCRdb records Illumina HiSeq 1500 as the sequencer. The public reads were quality trimmed at Q25 with fastp and then assembled into clones with MiXCR by TCRdb, keeping productive beta chains. Rows with a matching CDR3 protein are joined into one entry that keeps the most common DNA and genes. The sample table contains approximately 70,000 distinct CDR3 sequences; only one count was recorded for 20% to 25% of them. The top ten hold under 85% of the sample. The material sequenced was PBMCs, sequenced either directly or after in vitro stimulation (not recorded which). This TCR derives from a human donor in good health (CMV status not recorded). Some clones in this sample may be carry-over from other donors' samples. The chain was built from TRBV28 and TRBJ2-7; a confident D gene designation cannot be given. The sequence in DNA is TGTGCCAGCAGTTTTTCTCTAGGCGGTGGCGAGCAGTACTTC. Its product reads: CASSFSLGGGEQYF.